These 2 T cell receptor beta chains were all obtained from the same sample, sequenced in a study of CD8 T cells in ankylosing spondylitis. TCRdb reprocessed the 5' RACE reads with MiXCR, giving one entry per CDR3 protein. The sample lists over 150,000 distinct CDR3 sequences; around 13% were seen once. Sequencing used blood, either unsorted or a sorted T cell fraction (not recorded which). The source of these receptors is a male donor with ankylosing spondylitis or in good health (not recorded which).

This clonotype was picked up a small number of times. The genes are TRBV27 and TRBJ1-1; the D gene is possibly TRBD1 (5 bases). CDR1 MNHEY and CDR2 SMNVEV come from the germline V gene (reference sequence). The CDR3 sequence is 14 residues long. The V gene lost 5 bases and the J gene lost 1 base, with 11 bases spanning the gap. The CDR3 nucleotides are TGTGCCAGCAGTGCAGGGCCGGGGAACACTGAAGCTTTCTTT. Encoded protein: CASSAGPGNTEAFF.

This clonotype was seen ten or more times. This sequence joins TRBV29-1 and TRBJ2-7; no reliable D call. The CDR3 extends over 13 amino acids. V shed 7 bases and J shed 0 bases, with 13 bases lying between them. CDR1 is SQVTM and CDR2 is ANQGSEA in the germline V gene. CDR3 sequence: CSGSLDGSYEQYF. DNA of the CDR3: TGCAGCGGCAGTCTGGACGGCTCCTACGAGCAGTACTTC.